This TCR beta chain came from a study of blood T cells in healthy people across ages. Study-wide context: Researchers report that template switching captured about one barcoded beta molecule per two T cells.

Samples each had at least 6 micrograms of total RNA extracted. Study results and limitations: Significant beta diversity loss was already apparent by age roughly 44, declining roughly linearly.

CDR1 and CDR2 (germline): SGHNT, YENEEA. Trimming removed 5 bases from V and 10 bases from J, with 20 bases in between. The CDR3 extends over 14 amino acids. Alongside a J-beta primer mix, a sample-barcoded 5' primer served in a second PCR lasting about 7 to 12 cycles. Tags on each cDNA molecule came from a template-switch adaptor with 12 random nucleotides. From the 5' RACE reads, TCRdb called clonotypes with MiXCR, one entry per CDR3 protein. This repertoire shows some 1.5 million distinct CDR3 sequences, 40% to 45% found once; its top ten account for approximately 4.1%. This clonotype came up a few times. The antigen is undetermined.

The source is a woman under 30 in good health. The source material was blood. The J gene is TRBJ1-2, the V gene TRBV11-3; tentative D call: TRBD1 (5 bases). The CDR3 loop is CASSPTLGHFFYTF. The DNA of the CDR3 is TGTGCCAGCAGCCCCACCCTGGGGCATTTTTTCTACACCTTC.